Listed below are T cell receptor beta chains from one sample, sequenced in a study of T-cell memory formation after mild COVID-19. TCRdb re-called the 5' RACE reads with MiXCR, one entry per CDR3 protein. Of 150,000 or so distinct CDR3 sequences in the sample, about 9.9% were seen once. Specimen: PBMCs or a T cell subset sorted from them (not recorded which). The origin of the receptors is a man aged 18 to 30 who had mild COVID-19 (a few samples of this study predate the infection). Cell type and time point are not known. CDR3s include the opening cysteine and the closing phenylalanine or tryptophan. D genes are given only for firm matches. Clone size is shown for a subset of rows, as once, few, many or a class of expanded clone.

NA	TRBV28	TRBJ1-6	few	CASSIPPRRDSPLHF	TGTGCCAGCAGTATACCGCCTCGGCGGGATTCACCCCTCCACTTT
NA	TRBV9	TRBJ2-7	few	CASSVAPQGESYEQYF	TGTGCCAGCAGCGTAGCCCCCCAGGGAGAATCCTACGAGCAGTACTTC
NA	TRBV10-3	TRBJ1-5	NA	CAISGGVRNQPQHF	TGTGCCATCAGTGGCGGGGTTCGAAATCAGCCCCAGCATTTT
NA	TRBV5-1	TRBJ1-6	NA	CASSFGGQRVSPLHF	TGCGCCAGCAGCTTTGGGGGGCAAAGGGTTTCACCCCTCCACTTT
NA	TRBV5-1	TRBJ1-4	NA	CASNRDGTTNEKLFF	TGCGCCAGCAACAGGGACGGAACAACTAATGAAAAACTGTTTTTT
NA	TRBV10-3	TRBJ2-1	few	CAISPTSLDEQFF	TGTGCCATCTCCCCAACTAGCCTCGATGAGCAGTTCTTC
NA	TRBV7-9	TRBJ2-7	few	CASGTMSYEQYF	TGTGCCAGCGGAACAATGTCCTACGAGCAGTACTTC
NA	TRBV3-1	TRBJ2-1	few	CASSQEGLVREDEQFF	TGTGCCAGCAGCCAAGAAGGCCTCGTAAGGGAGGATGAGCAGTTCTTC
NA	TRBV18	TRBJ1-6	NA	CASSPQGSRSPLHF	TGTGCCAGCTCACCACAGGGTAGTAGATCACCCCTCCACTTT
TRBD2	TRBV7-3	TRBJ2-3	many	CASSLRLASTDTQYF	TGTGCCAGCAGCCTGCGACTAGCAAGCACAGATACGCAGTATTTT
TRBD2	TRBV3-1	TRBJ2-5	few	CASSLYTSGQETQYF	TGTGCCAGCAGCCTCTATACTAGCGGCCAAGAGACCCAGTACTTC
NA	TRBV2	TRBJ2-5	NA	CASSEASREETQYF	TGTGCCAGCAGTGAGGCTAGCAGGGAAGAGACCCAGTACTTC
NA	TRBV4-3	TRBJ1-3	few	CASSQSAYSGNTIYF	TGCGCCAGCAGCCAAAGCGCCTACTCTGGAAACACCATATATTTT
TRBD2	TRBV7-2	TRBJ2-3	NA	CASSTGGAGSKDTQYF	TGTGCCAGCAGCACCGGGGGGGCGGGGAGCAAAGATACGCAGTATTTT
NA	TRBV5-1	TRBJ2-5	NA	CASSLRTEETQYF	TGCGCCAGCAGCTTGAGGACAGAGGAGACCCAGTACTTC
NA	TRBV5-6	TRBJ2-7	NA	CASSDTGTPDYEQYF	TGTGCCAGCAGCGATACCGGGACCCCGGACTACGAGCAGTACTTC
TRBD1	TRBV9	TRBJ1-6	few	CASSVGPGGIKSYNSPLHF	TGTGCCAGCAGCGTAGGTCCAGGGGGCATTAAGTCCTATAATTCACCCCTCCACTTT
NA	TRBV24-1	TRBJ1-1	many	CATSDKWGSAFF	TGTGCCACCAGTGATAAATGGGGGTCAGCTTTCTTT
TRBD1	TRBV7-2	TRBJ2-1	few	CASSLDGTGPYNEQFF	TGTGCCAGCAGCTTAGACGGGACAGGCCCTTACAATGAGCAGTTCTTC
TRBD2	TRBV7-2	TRBJ2-2	few	CASSIGLAGPGELFF	TGTGCCAGCAGCATAGGACTAGCGGGGCCCGGGGAGCTGTTTTTT
NA	TRBV2	TRBJ2-2	NA	CASSLGRAPTGELFF	TGTGCCAGCAGCTTGGGACGGGCGCCCACCGGGGAGCTGTTTTTT
NA	TRBV12-3/TRBV12-4	TRBJ2-5	few	CASNTRGYETQYF	TGTGCCAGCAATACACGGGGGTATGAGACCCAGTACTTC
NA	TRBV20-1	TRBJ2-5	many	CSAIHSQETQYF	TGCAGTGCTATTCACAGCCAAGAGACCCAGTACTTC
NA	TRBV28	TRBJ1-1	few	CASSLMVGAGGTEAFF	TGTGCCAGCAGTTTAATGGTGGGGGCAGGCGGAACTGAAGCTTTCTTT